The 22 T cell receptor beta chains below were found in one sample sequenced in a study of blood T cell repertoires in COVID-19. TCRdb's copy holds only in-frame clones and misses some; the assay was immunoSEQ multiplex PCR. The data contain fewer than 300,000 clones, roughly 84% of them singletons. The sequencing sample was made of peripheral blood. Every receptor here comes from a woman aged 18-29 years with acute or convalescent COVID-19.

CDR3 in DNA: TGTGCCAGCAGCTTTGGCGGGGTTAACACAGATACGCAGTATTTT. Encoded protein: CASSFGGVNTDTQYF. The chain has TRBV7-2 and TRBJ2-3; D may be TRBD2 (6 bases). V dropped 3 bases and J dropped 2 bases, with 12 bases sitting between them. The CDR3 loop spans 15 amino acids. Germline V gene lookup returns CDR1 SGHTA and CDR2 FQGNSA.

The chain joins TRBV7-2 to TRBJ2-4; 14 bases are a match to TRBD2. The CDR3 runs to 17 residues. Germline V gene sequence: CDR1 SGHTA, CDR2 FQGNSA. V was clipped by 5 bases and J by 3 bases; unmatched bases: 6. CDR3 sequence reads: CASSTGLAGDGKNIQYF. The CDR3 DNA is TGTGCCAGCAGCACGGGACTAGCGGGAGACGGCAAAAACATTCAGTACTTC.

This clone was picked up a small number of times. The gene calls are TRBV7-3 and TRBJ1-2; D perhaps matches TRBD1 (5 bases). The CDR3 length is 18 residues. Germline assignment: CDR1 SGHTA and CDR2 FQGTGA. V was cut by 5 bases and J by 0 bases, with 22 bases left in between. This CDR3 reads CASSPTGRGEATNYGYTF. CDR3 sequence (DNA): TGTGCCAGCAGCCCAACCGGACGGGGGGAAGCCACTAACTATGGCTACACCTTC. Full variable domain (missing parts from reference TRBV7-3 and TRBJ1-2): GAGVSQTPSNKVTEKGKYVELRCDPISGHTALYWYRQSLGQGPEFLIYFQGTGAADDSGLPNDRFFAVRPEGSVSTLKIQRTERGDSAVYLCASSPTGRGEATNYGYTFGSGTRLTVV.

This chain uses TRBV28 with TRBJ1-2, with 11 bases that match TRBD1. The CDR3 is made up of 15 amino acids. Germline loops: CDR1 MDHEN, CDR2 SYDVKM. Unmatched junction bases numbered 5, after V lost 2 bases and J lost 6 bases. CDR3 loop: CASSLGKDRGHGYTF. In nucleotides, the CDR3 is TGTGCCAGCAGTTTAGGAAAGGACAGGGGGCATGGCTACACCTTC.

The chain uses TRBV5-1 and TRBJ1-1, with D perhaps TRBD1 (5 bases). The V end was cut by 0 bases, the J end by 0 bases, with 12 bases between. The CDR3 covers 16 residues. Germline V gives CDR1 SGHRS, CDR2 YFSETQ. The CDR3 nucleotides are TGCGCCAGCAGCTTGGCGGCGACAGATTTGAACACTGAAGCTTTCTTT. It is translated as CASSLAATDLNTEAFF.

The chain recombines TRBV7-2 with TRBJ2-3; 16 nucleotides line up with TRBD2. The CDR3 spans 19 residues. Germline assignment: CDR1 SGHTA and CDR2 FQGNSA. V dropped 6 bases and J dropped 0; count of bases not matched to a gene: 9. CDR3 loop: CASSPGLAGGPTSTDTQYF. The DNA of the CDR3 is TGTGCCAGCAGTCCGGGACTAGCGGGAGGGCCGACTAGCACAGATACGCAGTATTTT.

This clone was seen a few times. The chain has TRBV20-1 and TRBJ2-3, with D perhaps TRBD1 (5 bases). With 6 bases removed from V and 7 bases from J, the gap between germline ends came to 11 bases. The CDR3 is 11 amino acids. Germline V gene lookup returns CDR1 DFQATT and CDR2 SNEGSKA (reference sequence). The DNA of the CDR3 is TGCAGTGCCCGCAGGGAACATACGCAGTATTTT. Translation gives CSARREHTQYF.

The rearrangement joins TRBV6-5 to TRBJ2-3; possible D gene TRBD2, 6 bases. The CDR3 has 12 amino acids. Trimming removed 6 bases from V and 11 bases from J, with 15 bases in between. The V gene's germline CDR1 is MNHEY and CDR2 SVGAGI. The CDR3 sequence is CASRGTAIKQYF. The CDR3 nucleotides are TGTGCCAGCAGGGGGACTGCGATCAAGCAGTATTTT.

V gene TRBV19 combines with J gene TRBJ1-2; the match to TRBD1 covers 8 bases. The germline V gene has CDR1 LNHDA and CDR2 SQIVND (reference sequence). CDR3 length: 13 residues. J gave up 4 bases and V 5 bases, and 3 bases lay outside the gene matches. In DNA form, the CDR3 reads TGTGCCAGTAGTCCGACAGGGGTCTATGGCTACACCTTC. This translates into CASSPTGVYGYTF.

This chain joins TRBV28 and TRBJ2-2; 9 nucleotides line up with TRBD2. CDR1 MDHEN and CDR2 SYDVKM come from the germline V gene. With 5 bases clipped from V and 7 bases from J, the junction kept 17 bases outside the gene matches. The CDR3 contains 18 residues. The DNA for the CDR3 is TGTGCCAGCAGTCCCCTGGGGAAGGGACTAGCCTCTGGCGGGGAGCTGTTTTTT. Amino acids: CASSPLGKGLASGGELFF.

This clone occurred once. This sequence joins TRBV6-5 and TRBJ1-2; maybe TRBD1 (6 bases). The CDR3 length is 12 residues. V shed 6 bases and J shed 3 bases, with 8 bases lying between them. CDR1 and CDR2 (germline): MNHEY, SVGAGI. CDR3 nucleotide sequence: TGTGCCAGCAGGACAGGAGACTATGGCTACACCTTC. This codes for CASRTGDYGYTF.

This rearrangement joins TRBV4-3 to TRBJ1-2; 8 bases line up with TRBD1. CDR1 LGHNA and CDR2 YSLEER come from the germline V gene. The CDR3 sequence is 14 residues long. J gave up 4 bases and V 1 base, and 2 bases lay outside the gene matches. CDR3 region: CASSQGTGGYGYTF. In DNA, the CDR3 is TGCGCCAGCAGCCAAGGCACAGGGGGCTATGGCTACACCTTC.

This clone is a singleton in its sample. The chain is built from TRBV18 and TRBJ2-1; TRBD1 matches 8 bases. The germline V gene has CDR1 KGHSH and CDR2 LQKENI. V was clipped by 3 bases and J by 4 bases; unmatched bases: 5. The CDR3 spans 15 residues. The CDR3 nucleotides read TGTGCCAGCTCACCTCAGAGACAGGGGTACAATGAGCAGTTCTTC. Residues: CASSPQRQGYNEQFF.

CDR3 sequence reads: CASSLSGIGRNEQFF. DNA of the CDR3: TGCGCCAGCAGCTTGAGCGGGATAGGGCGCAATGAGCAGTTCTTC. This chain joins TRBV5-1 and TRBJ2-1, with 7 bases aligning to TRBD2. The junction had 7 bases not matched to a gene; V was cut back by 1 base and J by 6 bases. The CDR3 extends over 15 amino acids. Looked up from germline, CDR1 is SGHRS and CDR2 is YFSETQ.

The chain joins TRBV3-1 (or the pseudogene TRBV3-2) to TRBJ2-1, with 8 bases that match TRBD2. This CDR3 has 15 residues. V lost 0 bases and J lost 3; bases outside the gene matches: 1. The germline gives CDR1 LGHDT, CDR2 YNNKEL (reference sequence). The CDR3 coding sequence is TGTGCCAGCAGCCAAGAGGGACTAGTCTACAATGAGCAGTTCTTC. As protein: CASSQEGLVYNEQFF.

This rearrangement joins TRBV4-3 to TRBJ2-7, with 9 bases lining up with TRBD1. Germline assignment: CDR1 LGHNA and CDR2 YSLEER. The V segment lost 4 bases and the J segment 0 bases; nucleotides outside the gene matches: 4. The CDR3 has 15 residues. The CDR3 here is CASSLRTGDSYEQYF. In DNA, the CDR3 is TGCGCCAGCAGCCTCCGGACAGGGGACTCCTACGAGCAGTACTTC.

V is TRBV4-3 and J is TRBJ1-4; D possibly corresponds to TRBD1 (5 bases). Germline values: CDR1 LGHNA, CDR2 YSLEER. The V gene lost 2 bases and the J gene lost 5 bases, with 12 bases spanning the gap. CDR3 size: 15 residues. The chain's CDR3 is CASSQLRVRNEKLFF. The DNA for the CDR3 is TGCGCCAGCAGCCAACTCAGGGTGCGCAATGAAAAACTGTTTTTT.

The gene calls are TRBV18 and TRBJ2-7; TRBD1 matches at 10 bases. The CDR3 sequence is 17 residues long. J lost 5 bases, V lost 0 bases, and 10 bases had no gene match. Germline V gene data show CDR1 as KGHSH and CDR2 as LQKENI. This CDR3 is CASSPPSRTGGYNEQYF. The CDR3 coding sequence is TGTGCCAGCTCACCACCCTCCCGGACAGGGGGTTACAACGAGCAGTACTTC.

This clone was picked up a small number of times. Within the sample, other DNA sequences also encode this same CDR3. The V gene is TRBV2, the J gene TRBJ2-7; 7 bases match TRBD2. The junction had 2 bases not matched to a gene; V was cut back by 3 bases and J by 3 bases. Germline V gene sequence: CDR1 SNHLY, CDR2 FYNNEI. This CDR3 is built from 13 residues. The CDR3 loop reads CASSDGTNYEQYF. The CDR3 region has the DNA TGTGCCAGCAGTGATGGGACTAACTACGAGCAGTACTTC.

This clone was observed a handful of times. The chain employs TRBV28 and TRBJ2-7; 7 nucleotides align to TRBD1. The CDR3 has 13 residues. J lost 0 bases, V lost 4 bases, and 0 bases had no gene match. Germline lookup yields CDR1 MDHEN and CDR2 SYDVKM. The CDR3 nucleotides read TGTGCCAGCAGTTGGGACAGCTCCTACGAGCAGTACTTC. The encoded protein is CASSWDSSYEQYF.

The V call is TRBV6-4, the J call TRBJ1-2; D remains unclear. The CDR3 is made up of 15 amino acids. Trimming took 7 bases from V and 11 from J, leaving 26 bases between them. The germline V gene has CDR1 MRHNA and CDR2 SNTAGT. The chain's CDR3 is CASTDPRILLWRYTF. CDR3 coding DNA: TGTGCCAGCACCGACCCCCGAATTCTACTATGGCGGTACACCTTC.

J is TRBJ2-5 and V is TRBV3-1 (or the pseudogene TRBV3-2); 8 bases are shared with TRBD2. The CDR3 sequence is 13 residues long. CDR1 and CDR2 (germline): LGHDT, YNNKEL (reference sequence). Losses at the gene ends were 1 base for V and 9 bases for J; bases not matched to a gene: 4. The CDR3 sequence is CASSQVGGAPQYF. The CDR3 DNA sequence: TGTGCCAGCAGCCAAGTCGGGGGGGCCCCCCAGTACTTC.